The entry below describes one T cell receptor (beta chain). This receptor's antigen is unknown. Base qualities are not recorded, but no much larger clone differs from it by a single base. Libraries were prepared through the immunoSEQ multiplex PCR assay. The clones in this table, taken by TCRdb from immuneACCESS, are in-frame only. Not every clone is retained; where verified, under half of the shortfall comes from an unresolved V gene, and the cause of the rest is unknown. The sample table shows about 15,000 clones, and approximately 75% are seen once. About 53% of the sample is held by the ten biggest clonotypes. The data belong to a study of radiotherapy plus CTLA-4 blockade in lung cancer (dated by TCRdb to the late 2010s). Context from the whole study: Objective responses occurred in approximately 19% of enrolled patients, and over 30% achieved disease control.

Focal radiation therapy combined with CTLA-4 blockade (ipilimumab) was tested in patients with chemo-refractory metastatic non-small-cell lung cancer. Overall study outcomes, separate from this receptor: After treatment with radiotherapy and ipilimumab, TCR clones that originated in tumors expanded in peripheral blood. Increased serum interferon-beta after radiation, together with early dynamic changes in blood T cell clones, were reported to be the strongest predictors of response.

The germline V gene supplies CDR1 MRHNA and CDR2 SNTAGT. At the junction V is shortened by 0 bases and J by 14 bases, with 20 bases in between. The CDR3 has 16 amino acids, counting the end cysteine and phenylalanine. The read is trimmed to its CDR3 DNA, 48 bases read in frame from base 1. This specimen was peripheral blood, taken from a patient treated with radiotherapy plus ipilimumab. This TCR was recovered from a human donor with non-small cell lung cancer whose response to radiotherapy plus ipilimumab could not be evaluated. The rearranged segments are TRBV6-4 and TRBJ1-6; the D gene is not confidently resolved. The bases read TGTGCCAGCAGTGACTCGCCGTTTGGAGGGCCTGCGGCCCTCCACTTT. It encodes CASSDSPFGGPAALHF.